A selection of T cell receptor beta chains follows, all from one sample in a study of shared clonotypes between healthy human individuals. Data came from immunoSEQ multiplex PCR; TCRdb stores just in-frame clones and leaves some out. The sample records about 2.4 million clones, under 95% being singletons. The sample comprised naive CD4+ T cells from PBMCs. Every receptor here comes from a man aged 18 to 35 in good health. Some clones in this sample may be carry-over from other donors' samples. Each CDR3 is given with its conserved first and last residue. The order of the fields is clone size, V gene, J gene, D gene, CDR3 protein, CDR3 DNA. D genes are given only for firm matches. Clone size is stated in some rows and not others, as once, few, many or a class when expanded.

>NA|TRBV9|TRBJ2-3|NA
CASSVRTTSTDTQYF
TGTGCCAGCAGCGTAAGGACAACTAGCACAGATACGCAGTATTTT
>NA|TRBV28|TRBJ2-7|NA
CASSTPSYEQYF
TGTGCCAGCAGTACCCCCTCCTACGAGCAGTACTTC
>NA|TRBV9|TRBJ2-1|NA
CASSAKIVALGYNEQFF
TGTGCCAGCAGCGCTAAAATAGTAGCCCTGGGATACAATGAGCAGTTCTTC
>NA|TRBV7-3|TRBJ2-1|NA
CASSLRLVSYNEQFF
TGTGCCAGCAGCTTAAGACTAGTCTCCTACAATGAGCAGTTCTTC
>NA|TRBV5-1|TRBJ1-5|TRBD1
CASSPGQGRQPQHF
TGCGCCAGCAGCCCCGGACAGGGGAGGCAGCCCCAGCATTTT
>NA|TRBV5-1|TRBJ1-3|TRBD1
CASSTQGMAGNTIYF
TGCGCCAGCAGCACACAGGGGATGGCTGGAAACACCATATATTTT
>NA|TRBV7-9|TRBJ2-7|NA
CASSAIGYEQYF
TGTGCCAGCAGCGCGATCGGTTACGAGCAGTACTTC
>NA|TRBV10-3|TRBJ1-5|TRBD1
CAISEATGGNQPQHF
TGTGCCATCAGTGAGGCAACAGGGGGCAATCAGCCCCAGCATTTT
>once|TRBV7-7|TRBJ2-2|NA
CASSSYRAGELFF
TGTGCCAGCAGCTCCTACAGGGCCGGGGAGCTGTTTTTT
>NA|TRBV5-5|TRBJ1-3|TRBD1
CASSGTGSLFGGNTIYF
TGTGCCAGCTCCGGGACAGGGTCTTTGTTCGGAGGAAACACCATATATTTT
>NA|TRBV5-1|TRBJ1-2|TRBD1
CASRRGQGISGYTF
TGCGCCAGCCGACGAGGACAGGGGATCTCAGGCTACACCTTC
>once|TRBV9|TRBJ1-2|TRBD1
CASSIRQGSYTF
TGTGCCAGCAGCATCCGACAGGGAAGCTACACCTTC
>NA|TRBV5-1|TRBJ2-1|NA
CASSLDGNTYNEQFF
TGCGCCAGCAGCTTGGACGGGAACACCTACAATGAGCAGTTCTTC
>NA|TRBV6-1|TRBJ2-5|TRBD2
CASSEGSQFAGGLMSWETQYF
TGTGCCAGCAGTGAAGGGTCCCAGTTCGCGGGAGGTTTGATGTCGTGGGAGACCCAGTACTTC
>NA|TRBV28|TRBJ2-7|NA
CASSPLRGEQYF
TGTGCCAGCAGTCCACTTAGGGGCGAGCAGTACTTC
>once|TRBV28|TRBJ2-7|TRBD2
CASSQNVAGDYEQYF
TGTGCCAGCAGCCAAAACGTAGCGGGCGACTACGAGCAGTACTTC
>NA|TRBV5-1|TRBJ2-2|TRBD2
CASRGLAGPGELFF
TGCGCCAGCAGGGGACTAGCGGGCCCCGGGGAGCTGTTTTTT
>NA|TRBV13|TRBJ2-7|TRBD1
CASSPSADRGEQYF
TGTGCCAGCAGCCCTTCGGCCGACAGGGGCGAGCAGTACTTC
>NA|TRBV19|TRBJ1-5|NA
CASSIGQGNQPQHF
TGTGCCAGTAGTATCGGTCAGGGCAATCAGCCCCAGCATTTT
>NA|TRBV7-8|TRBJ1-2|NA
CASSSTVDLGYTF
TGTGCCAGCAGCTCAACAGTGGATCTTGGCTACACCTTC
>NA|TRBV7-9|TRBJ1-2|TRBD1
CASSLAGGGYGYTF
TGTGCCAGCAGCTTAGCAGGGGGCGGCTATGGCTACACCTTC
>NA|TRBV6-5|TRBJ1-6|NA
CASSYSARNSPLHF
TGTGCCAGCAGTTACTCTGCCAGGAATTCACCCCTCCACTTT
>once|TRBV11-2|TRBJ1-4|NA
CASSLDPGEKLFF
TGTGCCAGCAGCTTAGATCCGGGGGAAAAACTGTTTTTT
>NA|TRBV18|TRBJ2-7|NA
CASSPPLDGGRSGEQYF
TGTGCCAGCTCACCACCCCTAGACGGGGGGCGAAGCGGCGAGCAGTACTTC
>NA|TRBV6-5|TRBJ2-2|NA
CASSRTSVSTGELFF
TGTGCCAGCAGCCGCACCTCGGTATCAACCGGGGAGCTGTTTTTT
>NA|TRBV19|TRBJ1-3|NA
CASSPDGRSGNTIYF
TGTGCCAGTAGTCCCGACGGTCGCTCTGGAAACACCATATATTTT
>once|TRBV19|TRBJ2-1|TRBD2
CASSMGLAGNNEQFF
TGTGCCAGTAGTATGGGACTAGCGGGAAACAATGAGCAGTTCTTC
>NA|TRBV2|TRBJ1-4|NA
CASSVERLNEKLFF
TGTGCCAGCAGTGTAGAACGGCTTAATGAAAAACTGTTTTTT
>NA|TRBV5-1|TRBJ2-7|TRBD2
CASSLASGSTYEQYF
TGCGCCAGCAGCTTGGCTAGCGGGAGTACATACGAGCAGTACTTC
>NA|TRBV2|TRBJ2-5|TRBD1
CASSALAGGLMETQYF
TGTGCCAGCAGTGCGTTAGCAGGGGGCCTGATGGAGACCCAGTACTTC
>NA|TRBV7-3|TRBJ2-2|NA
CASSLLRNTGELFF
TGTGCCAGCAGCTTACTGCGGAACACCGGGGAGCTGTTTTTT
>once|TRBV6-1|TRBJ1-4|NA
CASREGGNNEKLFF
TGTGCCAGCAGGGAGGGGGGAAATAATGAAAAACTGTTTTTT
>once|TRBV19|TRBJ1-2|TRBD1
CASSRDRNYGYTF
TGTGCCAGTAGTAGGGACAGAAACTATGGCTACACCTTC
>NA|TRBV19|TRBJ2-7|TRBD2
CASRVEGTSGSYEQYF
TGTGCCAGCCGAGTGGAAGGGACTAGCGGGAGCTACGAGCAGTACTTC
>NA|TRBV10-1|TRBJ2-1|NA
CASTPGTFPTEQFF
TGCGCCAGCACCCCCGGGACCTTCCCTACTGAGCAGTTCTTC
>NA|TRBV6-5|TRBJ2-3|NA
CASSYGQGLGRDTQYF
TGTGCCAGCAGTTACGGACAAGGGCTAGGACGGGATACGCAGTATTTT
>NA|TRBV29-1|TRBJ1-2|NA
CSVGGEYYGYTF
TGCAGCGTTGGGGGAGAGTACTATGGCTACACCTTC
>NA|TRBV18|TRBJ2-7|NA
CASSPSRAPSYEQYF
TGTGCCAGCTCACCAAGTCGAGCCCCGTCCTACGAGCAGTACTTC
>NA|TRBV5-1|TRBJ2-4|NA
CASSLEPAHNIQYF
TGCGCCAGCAGCTTGGAACCGGCTCATAACATTCAGTACTTC
>once|TRBV18|TRBJ2-3|TRBD1
CASSQQGQGASTDTQYF
TGTGCCAGCTCACAACAGGGACAGGGGGCTAGCACAGATACGCAGTATTTT
>NA|TRBV5-8|TRBJ1-5|NA
CASSLRESGQPQHF
TGTGCCAGCAGCTTGCGAGAATCGGGACAGCCCCAGCATTTT
>NA|TRBV6-1|TRBJ2-3|TRBD2
CASSEVGGRTDTQYF
TGTGCCAGCAGTGAAGTGGGCGGGAGAACAGATACGCAGTATTTT
>NA|TRBV2|TRBJ2-7|NA
CASVRDGYIYEQYF
TGTGCCAGCGTAAGGGACGGATATATCTACGAGCAGTACTTC
>NA|TRBV14|TRBJ2-7|NA
CASSLVPLVQYF
TGTGCCAGCAGCCTCGTACCCCTTGTGCAGTACTTC
>NA|TRBV2|TRBJ1-5|NA
CASTGGHRNQPQHF
TGTGCCAGCACGGGAGGGCATCGCAATCAGCCCCAGCATTTT
>NA|TRBV6-5|TRBJ1-5|NA
CASSNVGLGNQPQHF
TGTGCCAGCAGTAATGTCGGTCTTGGCAATCAGCCCCAGCATTTT
>once|TRBV4-2|TRBJ2-1|TRBD2
CASSQGSSGNGEQFF
TGTGCCAGCAGCCAGGGCTCTAGCGGGAATGGTGAGCAGTTCTTC
>NA|TRBV23-1|TRBJ1-3|NA
CASSPGATGNTIYF
TGCGCCAGCAGTCCGGGGGCAACAGGAAACACCATATATTTT
>NA|TRBV18|TRBJ2-3|NA
CASSPTQTSTDTQYF
TGTGCCAGCTCACCAACTCAAACTAGCACAGATACGCAGTATTTT
>NA|TRBV4-2|TRBJ1-5|NA
CASSWGIESNQPQHF
TGTGCCAGCAGCTGGGGTATCGAAAGCAATCAGCCCCAGCATTTT
>NA|TRBV19|TRBJ2-3|NA
CASSIELERDTQYF
TGTGCCAGTAGTATAGAACTAGAAAGAGATACGCAGTATTTT
>NA|TRBV6-1|TRBJ1-4|TRBD1
CASSEAAGGGKLFF
TGTGCCAGCAGTGAAGCGGCAGGGGGCGGGAAACTGTTTTTT
>NA|TRBV7-9|TRBJ2-7|NA
CASSDGTYEQYF
TGTGCCAGCAGCGATGGAACCTACGAGCAGTACTTC